This T cell receptor (beta chain) was found in a study of blood T cell repertoires in COVID-19. Looking at the study overall: Italy, Spain and the United States were the sources of the convalescent and acute COVID-19 samples. T cells, B-cell-depleted T cells, or PBMCs provided the cDNA or gDNA that served as material.

CDR3 size: 17 residues. The authors' processing: Reference gene primer amplification gave estimated nucleated cell counts. The table came from immunoSEQ multiplex PCR; TCRdb's copy has only in-frame clones and leaves some out. Clone size and the V and J calls come from that table; the DNA yielded D and trimming. Of approximately 69,000 clones in the sample, around 80% are singletons; the top ten hold roughly an eighth. The chain uses TRBV21-1 and TRBJ2-5; the table's D call, TRBD2, has no DNA check behind it. TRBV21-1 is described as a pseudogene. The TCR originated in an elderly woman with acute or convalescent COVID-19. The sample taken for sequencing was peripheral blood. CDR3 in DNA: TGTGCCAGCAGCAAAGTCGGTTCTAGCGGGTTGGAAGAGACCCAGTACTTC. This encodes CASSKVGSSGLEETQYF.